These 21 T cell receptor beta chains originate from one sample sequenced in a study of blood T cell repertoires in COVID-19. Measured with immunoSEQ multiplex PCR; TCRdb has only the in-frame clones, and not every one. The table lists 20,000 or so clones, 70% to 90% of them singletons. Input material: PBMCs or T cells enriched from blood (not recorded which). The receptors here all came from a woman in her twenties or thirties who had recovered from COVID-19.

The chain couples TRBV4-2 to TRBJ2-7, with TRBD2 identical over 10 bases. V trimming: 5 bases; J trimming: 2 bases; junction bases outside the gene matches: 6. The CDR3 loop spans 15 amino acids. CDR1 is LGHNA and CDR2 is YNFKEQ in the germline V gene. CDR3 loop: CASSDERGGPYEQYF. In DNA, the CDR3 is TGTGCCAGCAGCGACGAGCGGGGGGGACCCTACGAGCAGTACTTC.

The chain couples TRBV9 to TRBJ1-5, with 8 bases lining up with TRBD1. The germline gives CDR1 SGDLS, CDR2 YYNGEE. The CDR3 covers 15 residues. J was trimmed by 4 bases and V by 3 bases; bases with no gene match: 6. The CDR3 spells CASSAGTGLNQPQHF. CDR3 in DNA: TGTGCCAGCAGCGCAGGGACAGGCTTAAATCAGCCCCAGCATTTT.

DNA for the CDR3: TGTGCCAGCAGCCCATACAGGGTTTCTCACGAGCAGTACTTC. Translation: CASSPYRVSHEQYF. This chain connects TRBV7-2 to TRBJ2-7; a weak D match, TRBD1 (6 bases). The CDR3 is 14 residues long. Trimming took 5 bases from V and 5 from J, leaving 16 bases between them. Germline values: CDR1 SGHTA, CDR2 FQGNSA.

The genes are TRBV4-3 and TRBJ1-3; a possible D gene is TRBD1 (5 bases). The CDR3 covers 15 residues. CDR1 LGHNA and CDR2 YSLEER come from the germline V gene. V lost 1 base, J lost 3 bases, and 10 bases lay in between. The CDR3 DNA reads as TGCGCCAGCAGCCAAGCACCAGGGATTGGAAACACCATATATTTT. Amino acid sequence: CASSQAPGIGNTIYF.

The chain links TRBV5-4 to TRBJ1-6; D not resolved. Germline V lookup: CDR1 SGHNT, CDR2 YYREEE (reference sequence). The V end was cut by 4 bases, the J end by 11 bases, with 16 bases between. CDR3 length: 14 residues. In DNA form, the CDR3 reads TGTGCCAGCAGCCCACTGGAGAGTTCGGCACCCCTCCACTTT. This encodes CASSPLESSAPLHF.

The genes are TRBV6-2 or TRBV6-3 and TRBJ1-1; D call uncertain. The CDR3 sequence is 18 residues long. V was pared by 2 bases and J by 2 bases, with 21 bases between. Germline V gene sequence: CDR1 MNHEY, CDR2 SVGEGT. For the CDR3, the DNA is TGTGCCAGCAGTTACGGTAGTATAGGAGCTGGGTTCAACACTGAAGCTTTCTTT. This gives the protein CASSYGSIGAGFNTEAFF.

The table lists this clone with a count of one. This chain connects TRBV5-1 to TRBJ1-3, with 7 bases fitting TRBD1. The V and J ends lost 1 base and 2 bases, in that order; junction bases with no gene match: 0. Germline assignment: CDR1 SGHRS and CDR2 YFSETQ. CDR3 length: 14 amino acids. CDR3 sequence (DNA): TGCGCCAGCAGCTTGACAGGGGCTGGAAACACCATATATTTT. The encoded protein is CASSLTGAGNTIYF.

DNA of the CDR3: TGTGCCAGCAGCAAAGAGCGGGGGGGATCCTATAATTCACCCCTCCACTTT. This sequence encodes CASSKERGGSYNSPLHF. V is TRBV21-1 and J is TRBJ1-6. TRBV21-1 is labeled a pseudogene. This CDR3 is built from 17 residues.

The chain combines TRBV5-6 with TRBJ1-4; TRBD1 agrees at 10 bases. Germline V gene lookup returns CDR1 SGHDT and CDR2 YYEEEE. V lost 4 bases and J lost 8; bases outside the gene matches: 5. The CDR3 runs 14 residues. This CDR3 reads CASSLGQGREKLFF. Here the CDR3 DNA reads TGTGCCAGCAGCCTGGGACAGGGGCGGGAAAAACTGTTTTTT.

V usage is TRBV5-1 and J usage is TRBJ1-4; 9 positions match TRBD1. CDR1 is SGHRS, CDR2 YFSETQ, per germline. This CDR3 comprises 15 residues. V gave up 4 bases and J gave up 7 bases; unmatched junction bases: 8. The CDR3: CASSPTGGAGEKLFF. Here the CDR3 DNA reads TGCGCCAGCAGCCCAACAGGGGGCGCGGGTGAAAAACTGTTTTTT.

This clone was picked up a small number of times. V and J are TRBV7-2 and TRBJ2-7; perhaps TRBD1 as D (5 bases). Germline V gene lookup returns CDR1 SGHTA and CDR2 FQGNSA. Trimming removed 3 bases from V and 3 bases from J, with 9 bases in between. The CDR3 length is 13 residues. CDR3 residues: CASSFWGSYEQYF. The CDR3 nucleotides are TGTGCCAGCAGCTTCTGGGGCAGCTACGAGCAGTACTTC. Variable domain in full (rest from reference TRBV7-2 and TRBJ2-7): GAGVSQSPSNKVTEKGKDVELRCDPISGHTALYWYRQSLGQGLEFLIYFQGNSAPDKSGLPSDRFSAERTGGSVSTLTIQRTQQEDSAVYLCASSFWGSYEQYFGPGTRLTVT.

This clone came up a few times. The rearrangement uses TRBV10-1 and TRBJ2-7, with D unclear. Germline values: CDR1 WNHNN, CDR2 SYGVQD (reference sequence). V was shortened by 0 bases and J by 1 base, with 13 bases between the two germline ends. The CDR3 is 16 amino acids. The DNA of the CDR3 is TGCGCCAGCAGTGAGTCGGCAGTATTCTCTTCCTACGAGCAGTACTTC. Amino acid sequence: CASSESAVFSSYEQYF.

The chain is built from TRBV27 and TRBJ1-5, with D possibly TRBD1 on 6 matching bases. Trimming stripped 3 bases from V and 4 bases from J, with 10 bases between. This CDR3 is 14 amino acids long. Germline CDR1 MNHEY, CDR2 SMNVEV (reference sequence). The CDR3 loop is CASSFQGPNQPQHF. The CDR3 region has the DNA TGTGCCAGCAGTTTCCAGGGGCCAAATCAGCCCCAGCATTTT.

This sequence joins TRBV7-2 and TRBJ1-1; the match to TRBD1 covers 9 bases. This CDR3 has 15 residues. V trimming: 6 bases; J trimming: 5 bases; junction bases outside the gene matches: 10. The germline CDR1 and CDR2 sequences are SGHTA and FQGNSA. CDR3 bases: TGTGCCAGCAGTGAGACAGGGGGGAGAACAACTGAAGCTTTCTTT. Residues: CASSETGGRTTEAFF.

The chain uses TRBV6-1 and TRBJ1-2, with a weak D call TRBD1 (5 bases). The germline V gene has CDR1 MNHNS and CDR2 SASEGT. This CDR3 is built from 13 residues. Deletions cut 3 bases from V and 4 bases from J, with 9 bases between. The CDR3 loop reads CASSDGQGYGYTF. CDR3 bases: TGTGCCAGCAGTGATGGGCAGGGCTATGGCTACACCTTC.

This chain joins TRBV27 and TRBJ2-7; maybe TRBD2 (6 bases). The CDR3 is 14 amino acids. V dropped 2 bases and J dropped 2 bases, with 10 bases sitting between them. Germline V gives CDR1 MNHEY, CDR2 SMNVEV (reference sequence). CDR3: CASSLTGSTYEQYF. The CDR3 DNA reads as TGTGCCAGCAGTTTAACCGGGAGTACCTACGAGCAGTACTTC.

This clone was recorded only once. The chain has TRBV15 and TRBJ1-2; D is perhaps TRBD1 (6 bases). The CDR3 has 14 amino acids. Germline CDR1 and CDR2: LNHNV and YYDKDF (reference sequence). V lost 2 bases, J lost 2 bases, and 9 bases lay in between. The CDR3 DNA sequence: TGTGCCACCAGCAGACAGGGACAAAACTATGGCTACACCTTC. Translation gives CATSRQGQNYGYTF.

The chain's CDR3 is CASSEPGQGGYEQYF. DNA of the CDR3: TGTGCCAGCAGTGAACCGGGACAGGGGGGCTACGAGCAGTACTTC. The chain is built from TRBV2 and TRBJ2-7, with 11 positions matching TRBD1. The J segment lost 3 bases and the V segment lost 2 bases, leaving 3 bases of the junction unmatched. Germline V gene sequence: CDR1 SNHLY, CDR2 FYNNEI. The CDR3 is made up of 15 amino acids. Full variable domain (remainder filled in from reference TRBV2 and TRBJ2-7): EPEVTQTPSHQVTQMGQEVILRCVPISNHLYFYWYRQILGQKVEFLVSFYNNEISEKSEIFDDQFSVERPDGSNFTLKIRSTKLEDSAMYFCASSEPGQGGYEQYFGPGTRLTVT.

The V gene is TRBV4-3, the J gene TRBJ2-6, with a possible D match to TRBD2 (6 bases). Looked up from germline, CDR1 is LGHNA and CDR2 is YSLEER. Trimming cost V 1 base and J 4 bases, with 11 bases left between them. CDR3 length equals 16 residues. CDR3 residues: CASSQGGAPGANVLTF. The CDR3 nucleotides read TGCGCCAGCAGCCAAGGCGGGGCTCCCGGGGCCAACGTCCTGACTTTC.

This chain uses TRBV18 with TRBJ1-2; D not certain. Germline lookup yields CDR1 KGHSH and CDR2 LQKENI. Trimming removed 3 bases at V and 8 bases at J, with 7 bases between. The CDR3 runs to 11 residues. The CDR3 protein is CASSPQNGYTF. In DNA, the CDR3 is TGTGCCAGCTCACCGCAGAACGGCTACACCTTC.

J is TRBJ2-1 and V is TRBV5-1; 13 positions match TRBD2. This CDR3 spans 16 amino acids. Trimming took 4 bases from V and 7 from J; bases not matched to a gene: 8. Germline loops: CDR1 SGHRS, CDR2 YFSETQ. The CDR3 spells CASSAELAGGRNEQFF. CDR3 coding DNA: TGCGCCAGCAGCGCAGAACTAGCGGGGGGGCGTAATGAGCAGTTCTTC. Complete variable domain (other parts from reference TRBV5-1 and TRBJ2-1): KAGVTQTPRYLIKTRGQQVTLSCSPISGHRSVSWYQQTPGQGLQFLFEYFSETQRNKGNFPGRFSGRQFSNSRSEMNVSTLELGDSALYLCASSAELAGGRNEQFFGPGTRLTVL.